The clone carrying this T cell receptor beta chain occurred once. Its target is unknown. These data are taken from a study of T cell responses to AZD1222 COVID-19 vaccine. Study-wide results and caveats: Among vaccine-associated CD4 TCRs, coverage spanned spike, with dominance at 160-218 and 743-854.

The protocol was immunoSEQ multiplex PCR, while the TCRdb copy is restricted to in-frame clones and leaves out a portion. The table records 100,000 to 120,000 clones, approximately 90% of them present only once. The V gene lost 4 bases and the J gene lost 1 base, with 8 bases spanning the gap. CDR1 is SGDLS, CDR2 YYNGEE, per germline. The CDR3 is 13 residues long. The receptor comes from an adult in good health. The input for sequencing was peripheral blood, taken on day 0 of AZD1222 vaccination. The chain uses TRBV9 and TRBJ1-2; no firm D call. The CDR3 DNA reads TGTGCCAGCAGCCCCGACAATAACTATGGCTACACCTTC. This codes for CASSPDNNYGYTF.